This TCR beta chain was recorded in a study of regulatory T cells in long-lasting Graves disease. For TCR beta, libraries came from iRepertoire HTBI primers and Arm-PCR of CDR3 regions. TCRdb used MiXCR to reprocess the multiplex PCR reads, holding one entry per CDR3 protein. This sample carries around 460,000 distinct CDR3 sequences, approximately 23% of them seen once, and the ten largest clones take 10% to 15%. The CDR3 is 15 residues long. Trimming shortened V by 0 bases and J by 3 bases, and 7 bases separated the two germline ends. Per the germline V gene, CDR1 is SGHRS and CDR2 is YFSETQ. Time point: persistent/refractory GD, antithyroid drugs over 5 years with positive TRAb. Extracted RNA from PBMCs served as the source of the TCR library.

The origin of this receptor is a female donor with Graves disease. The J gene is TRBJ2-6, the V gene TRBV5-1; D remains ambiguous. Here the sequenced sample was peripheral blood mononuclear cells (PBMCs), taken when the disease was refractory, from a patient treated with antithyroid drugs. The CDR3: CASSLDGLGANVLTF. For the CDR3, the DNA is TGCGCCAGCAGCTTGGACGGGCTTGGGGCCAACGTCCTGACTTTC.